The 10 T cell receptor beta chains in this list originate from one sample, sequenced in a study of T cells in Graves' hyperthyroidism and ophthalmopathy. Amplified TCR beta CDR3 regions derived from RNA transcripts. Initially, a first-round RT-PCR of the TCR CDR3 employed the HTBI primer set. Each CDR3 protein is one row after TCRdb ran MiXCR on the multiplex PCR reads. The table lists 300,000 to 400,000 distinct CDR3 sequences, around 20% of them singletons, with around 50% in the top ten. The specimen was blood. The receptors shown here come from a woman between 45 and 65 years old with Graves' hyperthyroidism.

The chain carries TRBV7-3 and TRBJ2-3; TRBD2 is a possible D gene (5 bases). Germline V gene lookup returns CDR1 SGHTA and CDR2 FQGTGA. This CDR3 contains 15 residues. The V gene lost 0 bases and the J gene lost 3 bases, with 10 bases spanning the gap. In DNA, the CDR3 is TGTGCCAGCAGCTTAACCGGGATCGTGACAGATACGCAGTATTTT. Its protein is CASSLTGIVTDTQYF.

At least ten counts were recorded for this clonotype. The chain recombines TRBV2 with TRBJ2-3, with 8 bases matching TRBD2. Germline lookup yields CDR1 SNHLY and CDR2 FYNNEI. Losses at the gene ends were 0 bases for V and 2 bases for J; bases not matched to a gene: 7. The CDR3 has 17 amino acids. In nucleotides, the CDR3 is TGTGCCAGCAGTGAAGCGCTATTAGCGGGACCCACAGATACGCAGTATTTT. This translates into CASSEALLAGPTDTQYF. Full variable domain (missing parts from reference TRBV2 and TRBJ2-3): EPEVTQTPSHQVTQMGQEVILRCVPISNHLYFYWYRQILGQKVEFLVSFYNNEISEKSEIFDDQFSVERPDGSNFTLKIRSTKLEDSAMYFCASSEALLAGPTDTQYFGPGTRLTVL.

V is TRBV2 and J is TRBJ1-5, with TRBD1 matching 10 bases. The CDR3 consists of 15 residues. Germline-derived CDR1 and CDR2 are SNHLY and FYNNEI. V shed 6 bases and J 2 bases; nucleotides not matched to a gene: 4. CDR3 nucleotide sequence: TGTGCCAGCAGGACCGGGACAGGGGGCAATCAGCCCCAGCATTTT. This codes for CASRTGTGGNQPQHF.

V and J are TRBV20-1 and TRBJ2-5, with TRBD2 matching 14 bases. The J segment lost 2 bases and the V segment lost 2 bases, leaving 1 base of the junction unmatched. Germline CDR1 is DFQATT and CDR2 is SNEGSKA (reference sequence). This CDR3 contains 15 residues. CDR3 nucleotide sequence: TGCAGTGCTAGATGGACTAGCGGGAGGCAAGAGACCCAGTACTTC. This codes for CSARWTSGRQETQYF.

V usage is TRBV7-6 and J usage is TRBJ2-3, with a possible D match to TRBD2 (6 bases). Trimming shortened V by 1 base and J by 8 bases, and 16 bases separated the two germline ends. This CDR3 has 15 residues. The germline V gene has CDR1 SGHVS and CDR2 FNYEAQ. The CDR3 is CASSLGGEISGTQYF. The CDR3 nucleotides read TGTGCCAGCAGCTTAGGGGGGGAGATCTCCGGTACGCAGTATTTT.

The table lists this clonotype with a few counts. The CDR3 is CAWSPRILAGARGGTQYF. The CDR3, as DNA: TGTGCCTGGAGTCCCAGGATACTAGCGGGGGCCCGAGGGGGTACGCAGTATTTT. The chain is built from TRBV30 and TRBJ2-3, with 11 nucleotides matching TRBD2. Germline CDR1 and CDR2: GTSNPN and SVGIG (reference sequence). The trim removed 2 bases at V and 8 bases at J, leaving 18 bases unmatched. The CDR3 totals 18 residues.

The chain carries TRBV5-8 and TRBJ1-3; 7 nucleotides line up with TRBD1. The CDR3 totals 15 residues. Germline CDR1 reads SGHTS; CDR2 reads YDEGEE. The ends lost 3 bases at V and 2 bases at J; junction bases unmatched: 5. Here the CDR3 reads CASSSRQGTGNTIYF. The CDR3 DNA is TGTGCCAGCAGCTCTAGACAGGGCACTGGAAACACCATATATTTT.

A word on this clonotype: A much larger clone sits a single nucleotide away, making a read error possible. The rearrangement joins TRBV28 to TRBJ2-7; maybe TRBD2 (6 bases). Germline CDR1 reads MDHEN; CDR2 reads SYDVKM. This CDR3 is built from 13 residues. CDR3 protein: CASTLIRGGEQYF. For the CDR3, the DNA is TGTGCCAGCACTTTAATCCGGGGAGGCGAGCAGTACTTC.

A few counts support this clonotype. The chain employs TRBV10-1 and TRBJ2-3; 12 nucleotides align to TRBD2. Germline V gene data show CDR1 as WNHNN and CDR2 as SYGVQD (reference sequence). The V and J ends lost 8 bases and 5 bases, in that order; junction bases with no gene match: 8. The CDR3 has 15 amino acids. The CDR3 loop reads CASGRTSGIIDTQYF. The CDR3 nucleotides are TGCGCCAGCGGGAGGACTAGCGGGATTATAGATACGCAGTATTTT.

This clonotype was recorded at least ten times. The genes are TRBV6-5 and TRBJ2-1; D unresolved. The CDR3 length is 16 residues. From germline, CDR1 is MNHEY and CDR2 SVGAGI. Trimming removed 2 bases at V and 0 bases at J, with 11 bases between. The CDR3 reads CASSYQPGLSYNEQFF. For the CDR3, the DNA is TGTGCCAGCAGTTACCAGCCAGGTCTCTCCTACAATGAGCAGTTCTTC.